This TCR beta chain was obtained from a study of T cell responses to AZD1222 COVID-19 vaccine. Study-level information: The study pooled second doses at about 4 or about 12 weeks. General study results and limits: Regions left unmutated in variants are reportedly the target of nearly half of spike-specific TCRs.

CDR1 SGHAT and CDR2 FQNNGV come from the germline V gene. The CDR3 has 14 amino acids. V lost 2 bases and J 5 bases, leaving 12 bases between the germline ends. TCRdb's copy holds only in-frame clones and misses some; the assay was immunoSEQ multiplex PCR. This table holds 73,000 or so clones, about 91% found once. This clone has just a few counts. Antigen unknown. This chain links TRBV11-2 with TRBJ1-1; D remains unclear. The receptor was isolated from an adult in good health. Sequenced material: peripheral blood, taken on day 0 of AZD1222 vaccination. The CDR3, as DNA: TGTGCCAGCAGCTTACAATCCTCGGGGACTGAAGCTTTCTTT. Its translation is CASSLQSSGTEAFF. Filled out from reference TRBV11-2 and TRBJ1-1, the complete variable domain reads EAGVAQSPRYKIIEKRQSVAFWCNPISGHATLYWYQQILGQGPKLLIQFQNNGVVDDSQLPKDRFSAERLKGVDSTLKIQPAKLEDSAVYLCASSLQSSGTEAFFGQGTRLTVV.